This T cell receptor (beta chain) was identified during a study of a mutant IDH1 vaccine in newly diagnosed glioma. This CDR3 has 16 residues. Germline V gene sequence: CDR1 SQVTM, CDR2 ANQGSEA. After removal of 6 bases from V and 0 bases from J, the junction contained 9 bases not matched to a gene. Clones were sequenced by immunoSEQ multiplex PCR, and TCRdb holds only the in-frame ones, with some missing. The repertoire includes about 38,000 clones, more than 90% of them detected once, and 15% to 20% sits in the top ten. This clone was seen a few times. Time point indicated: baseline, week 1 (first vaccination visit). The treatment: pre-vaccination baseline after standard-of-care therapy.

V gene TRBV29-1 combines with J gene TRBJ2-1; TRBD1 aligns across 9 bases. The TCR comes from a man aged 18 to 30 with glioma. Here the sequenced sample was PBMCs, taken from a glioma patient treated with radiotherapy, temozolomide or both. In DNA, the CDR3 is TGCAGCGTGAATGATCTGACAGGGGGCTCCTACAATGAGCAGTTCTTC. It encodes CSVNDLTGGSYNEQFF.